A single sample is the source of the 27 T cell receptor beta chains below, sequenced in a study of blood T cell repertoires in COVID-19. Some clones are missing from TCRdb's copy, which holds only in-frame ones; the method was immunoSEQ multiplex PCR. This table has approximately 210,000 clones, 81% appearing once. Sequencing used PBMCs or T cells enriched from blood (not recorded which). The source is a woman between 45 and 65 years old with acute COVID-19.

J is TRBJ2-1 and V is TRBV7-9; the match to TRBD2 covers 8 bases. CDR3 length equals 15 residues. The trim removed 4 bases at V and 8 bases at J, leaving 10 bases unmatched. Germline V CDR1 and CDR2: SEHNR, FQNEAQ (reference sequence). This CDR3 reads CASSSQAGAPYEQFF. DNA of the CDR3: TGTGCCAGCAGCTCCCAAGCGGGAGCCCCTTATGAGCAGTTCTTC.

This chain uses TRBV19 with TRBJ2-2, with D perhaps matching TRBD2 (6 bases). The CDR3 contains 19 residues. V was pared by 7 bases and J by 1 base, with 25 bases between. The V gene's germline CDR1 is LNHDA and CDR2 SQIVND (reference sequence). The CDR3 DNA follows: TGTGCCAGTACCCCTTCCCGACTAGGAGAGGGAGTGAACACCGGGGAGCTGTTTTTT. It specifies CASTPSRLGEGVNTGELFF.

This chain connects TRBV7-3 to TRBJ2-5; D possibly corresponds to TRBD1 (6 bases). V was pared by 3 bases and J by 3 bases, with 11 bases between. CDR3 size: 14 residues. Germline V CDR1 and CDR2: SGHTA, FQGTGA. CDR3 sequence (DNA): TGTGCCAGCAGCTTGACAGGTATGGAAGAGACCCAGTACTTC. Its protein is CASSLTGMEETQYF.

The V and J genes are TRBV10-3 and TRBJ2-7, with a possible D match to TRBD2 (6 bases). Germline V gene data show CDR1 as ENHRY and CDR2 as SYGVKD. The ends were cut back, 2 bases at V and 3 bases at J, with 11 bases in the middle. CDR3 length: 14 residues. CDR3 sequence reads: CAISEISGSYEQYF. CDR3 coding DNA: TGTGCCATCAGTGAGATTTCCGGGAGCTACGAGCAGTACTTC.

The J gene is TRBJ1-4, the V gene TRBV5-1, with 7 bases aligning to TRBD1. In germline, CDR1 is SGHRS, CDR2 YFSETQ. The V gene end was trimmed by 5 bases and the J gene end by 2 bases; junction bases not matched to a gene: 0. The length of the CDR3 is 13 residues. The CDR3 sequence: CASRQGTNEKLFF. CDR3 DNA sequence: TGCGCCAGCAGACAGGGGACTAATGAAAAACTGTTTTTT.

V and J are TRBV3-1 (or the pseudogene TRBV3-2) and TRBJ2-1; 7 nucleotides match TRBD1. The CDR3 sequence is 18 residues long. V dropped 2 bases and J dropped 1; count of bases not matched to a gene: 11. The germline V gene has CDR1 LGHDT and CDR2 YNNKEL (reference sequence). CDR3 amino acids: CASSQTLTGVGSYNEQFF. CDR3 DNA: TGTGCCAGCAGCCAAACCCTAACAGGGGTAGGTTCCTACAATGAGCAGTTCTTC.

This clone was recorded only once. V is TRBV9 and J is TRBJ2-7; D possibly corresponds to TRBD1 (6 bases). With 1 base removed from V and 6 bases from J, the gap between germline ends came to 8 bases. CDR1 SGDLS and CDR2 YYNGEE come from the germline V gene. The CDR3 runs 12 residues. This chain's CDR3 is CASSVQQGEQYF. Written as DNA, the CDR3 is TGTGCCAGCAGCGTACAACAGGGCGAGCAGTACTTC.

The chain is built from TRBV7-2 and TRBJ2-7, with 10 bases that match TRBD2. J gave up 1 base and V 1 base, and 4 bases lay outside the gene matches. This CDR3 contains 16 residues. Germline loops: CDR1 SGHTA, CDR2 FQGNSA. The CDR3 DNA is TGTGCCAGCAGCTTAGGGTATAGCGGGGGGTCCTACGAGCAGTACTTC. Its protein is CASSLGYSGGSYEQYF.

The chain has TRBV7-2 and TRBJ2-7, with TRBD2 matching over 15 bases. The germline gives CDR1 SGHTA, CDR2 FQGNSA. V trimming: 6 bases; J trimming: 4 bases; junction bases outside the gene matches: 4. The CDR3 length is 15 residues. CDR3 in DNA: TGTGCCAGCAGAGCCGGGACTAGCGGGAGGTACGAGCAGTACTTC. It encodes CASRAGTSGRYEQYF.

The rearrangement links TRBV18 to TRBJ2-1; TRBD1 is a possible D gene (6 bases). The germline gives CDR1 KGHSH, CDR2 LQKENI. Trimming removed 1 base from V and 8 bases from J, with 12 bases in between. This CDR3 has 14 residues. DNA of the CDR3: TGTGCCAGCTCACCACTAGACAGGACCCATGAGCAGTTCTTC. Translating it yields CASSPLDRTHEQFF.

The J gene is TRBJ1-6, the V gene TRBV28, with D possibly being TRBD1 (6 bases). Looked up from germline, CDR1 is MDHEN and CDR2 is SYDVKM. The CDR3 length is 15 residues. V gave up 2 bases and J gave up 7 bases, with 12 bases separating them. The DNA for the CDR3 is TGTGCCAGCAGTTTAACAGGGAGCAGGAATTCACCCCTCCACTTT. Translating it yields CASSLTGSRNSPLHF.

The chain recombines TRBV6-5 with TRBJ1-3, with a possible D match to TRBD1 (5 bases). This CDR3 region has 16 residues. V lost 4 bases and J 2 bases, leaving 15 bases between the germline ends. Germline CDR1 and CDR2: MNHEY and SVGAGI. The CDR3 reads CASSWGPGGTGNTIYF. In nucleotides, the CDR3 is TGTGCCAGCAGTTGGGGCCCGGGGGGGACTGGAAACACCATATATTTT.

The chain joins TRBV18 to TRBJ2-7, with TRBD1 identical over 7 bases. Losses at the gene ends were 2 bases for V and 2 bases for J; bases not matched to a gene: 6. Germline CDR1 KGHSH, CDR2 LQKENI. This CDR3 has 15 amino acids. The CDR3 region is CASSPETGSPYEQYF. The CDR3 DNA reads as TGTGCCAGCTCACCAGAGACAGGGAGTCCCTACGAGCAGTACTTC. Complete variable domain (other parts from reference TRBV18 and TRBJ2-7): NAGVMQNPRHLVRRRGQEARLRCSPMKGHSHVYWYRQLPEEGLKFMVYLQKENIIDESGMPKERFSAEFPKEGPSILRIQQVVRGDSAAYFCASSPETGSPYEQYFGPGTRLTVT.

This chain joins TRBV4-2 and TRBJ2-1; TRBD1 might be the D (5 bases). Trimming left V 0 bases short and J 2 bases short, with 8 bases between. The CDR3 is 15 residues long. Per germline, CDR1 LGHNA and CDR2 YNFKEQ. The CDR3 DNA reads TGTGCCAGCAGCCAAGAACAGGCCACCTACAATGAGCAGTTCTTC. As protein: CASSQEQATYNEQFF.

This sequence joins TRBV6-6 and TRBJ2-4; weak D call: TRBD1 (6 bases). CDR1 and CDR2 from the germline V gene are MNHNY and SVGAGI (reference sequence). CDR3 size: 14 residues. The V gene lost 6 bases and the J gene lost 2 bases, with 11 bases spanning the gap. For the CDR3, the DNA is TGTGCCAGCAGCGAACAGGGAACCAAAAACATTCAGTACTTC. This gives the protein CASSEQGTKNIQYF.

This clone came up a few times. The CDR3 sequence: CSVDGRVTYEQYF. Written as DNA, the CDR3 is TGCAGCGTTGACGGCAGGGTGACCTACGAGCAGTACTTC. The chain carries TRBV29-1 and TRBJ2-7, with D possibly being TRBD1 (5 bases). Germline assignment: CDR1 SQVTM and CDR2 ANQGSEA. Trimming removed 3 bases from V and 2 bases from J, with 11 bases in between. The CDR3 totals 13 residues.

The chain links TRBV7-9 to TRBJ2-3; 11 bases fit TRBD2. This CDR3 comprises 16 residues. CDR1 SEHNR and CDR2 FQNEAQ come from the germline V gene (reference sequence). Trimming cost V 5 bases and J 4 bases; bases outside gene matches: 8. Here the CDR3 reads CASSLPGTSGPDTQYF. The CDR3, as DNA: TGTGCCAGCAGCCTTCCCGGGACTAGCGGACCAGATACGCAGTATTTT. The entire variable domain, with the rest obtained from reference TRBV7-9 and TRBJ2-3, is as follows: DTGVSQNPRHKITKRGQNVTFRCDPISEHNRLYWYRQTLGQGPEFLTYFQNEAQLEKSRLLSDRFSAERPKGSFSTLEIQRTEQGDSAMYLCASSLPGTSGPDTQYFGPGTRLTVL.

The chain has TRBV14 and TRBJ2-2; 10 bases are shared with TRBD2. V dropped 3 bases and J dropped 4; count of bases not matched to a gene: 11. Germline CDR1 SGHDN, CDR2 FVKESK. The CDR3 runs to 18 residues. The DNA of the CDR3 is TGTGCCAGCAGCCAGGCCCCAGCGGGAGGGCCGAGCACCGGGGAGCTGTTTTTT. Protein sequence: CASSQAPAGGPSTGELFF.

This clone was seen a few times. The rearrangement uses TRBV7-9 and TRBJ2-3; 8 positions agree with TRBD2. The CDR3 has 16 residues. V lost 5 bases to trimming and J lost 3 bases; unmatched junction nucleotides: 10. Germline values: CDR1 SEHNR, CDR2 FQNEAQ (reference sequence). In nucleotides, the CDR3 is TGTGCCAGCAGCGTACAGACGGGAGGGAGTACAGATACGCAGTATTTT. This encodes CASSVQTGGSTDTQYF.

The chain couples TRBV20-1 to TRBJ2-5; D is perhaps TRBD1 (5 bases). The V and J ends lost 3 bases and 0 bases respectively, with 14 bases between them. Germline values: CDR1 DFQATT, CDR2 SNEGSKA (reference sequence). This CDR3 comprises 15 residues. DNA of the CDR3: TGCAGTGCTAGTTTCCCTCAGGGTGACCAAGAGACCCAGTACTTC. Encoded protein: CSASFPQGDQETQYF.

The chain links TRBV28 to TRBJ2-7, with TRBD2 matching over 7 bases. Trimming removed 4 bases from V and 1 base from J; junction bases left unmatched: 16. Per the germline V gene, CDR1 is MDHEN and CDR2 is SYDVKM. The CDR3 is 18 residues long. In nucleotides, the CDR3 is TGTGCCAGCAGTTCTCGACGCCAACTAGCGACAAATTCCTACGAGCAGTACTTC. Protein sequence: CASSSRRQLATNSYEQYF.

J is TRBJ1-5 and V is TRBV19; a possible D gene is TRBD1 (6 bases). With 10 bases removed from V and 0 bases from J, the gap between germline ends came to 13 bases. The CDR3 is 14 amino acids. From germline, CDR1 is LNHDA and CDR2 SQIVND (reference sequence). CDR3: CATGQPLSNQPQHF. CDR3 nucleotide sequence: TGTGCCACAGGACAGCCACTTAGCAATCAGCCCCAGCATTTT.

The chain couples TRBV6-5 to TRBJ1-2; 10 bases agree with TRBD1. V gave up 6 bases and J gave up 3 bases; unmatched junction bases: 1. The CDR3 runs 13 residues. The germline V gene encodes CDR1 MNHEY and CDR2 SVGAGI. CDR3 coding DNA: TGTGCCAGCAGGGGACAGGGGCACTATGGCTACACCTTC. Encoded protein: CASRGQGHYGYTF.

This chain uses TRBV5-8 with TRBJ2-5, with 7 bases that match TRBD1. CDR1 and CDR2 (germline): SGHTS, YDEGEE. This CDR3 is 17 amino acids long. The J segment lost 7 bases and the V segment lost 4 bases, leaving 19 bases of the junction unmatched. CDR3 loop: CASSPATGRTDAGTQYF. DNA for the CDR3: TGTGCCAGCAGCCCTGCGACAGGGCGCACAGACGCGGGGACCCAGTACTTC.

The rearrangement links TRBV27 to TRBJ1-1, with 7 bases lining up with TRBD1. The CDR3 is made up of 12 amino acids. The trim removed 10 bases at V and 2 bases at J, leaving 4 bases unmatched. Germline lookup yields CDR1 MNHEY and CDR2 SMNVEV (reference sequence). The CDR3 protein is CATRTGNTEAFF. In DNA form, the CDR3 reads TGTGCCACCCGGACAGGAAACACTGAAGCTTTCTTT.

The chain carries TRBV2 and TRBJ2-1, with D possibly TRBD1 on 5 matching bases. CDR1 and CDR2 from the germline V gene are SNHLY and FYNNEI. The CDR3 length is 13 residues. Trimming took off 7 bases at V and 1 base at J, with 8 bases between the two ends. CDR3 residues: CASTGLSYNEQFF. The CDR3 DNA follows: TGTGCCAGCACAGGGTTATCCTACAATGAGCAGTTCTTC.

V gene TRBV7-8 combines with J gene TRBJ1-1; perhaps TRBD1 as D (5 bases). Germline CDR1 SGHVS, CDR2 FQNEAQ. The CDR3 sequence is 15 residues long. With 7 bases removed from V and 2 bases from J, the gap between germline ends came to 17 bases. CDR3 region: CASTQGTGKNTEAFF. CDR3 DNA sequence: TGTGCCAGCACCCAAGGGACTGGAAAAAACACTGAAGCTTTCTTT.